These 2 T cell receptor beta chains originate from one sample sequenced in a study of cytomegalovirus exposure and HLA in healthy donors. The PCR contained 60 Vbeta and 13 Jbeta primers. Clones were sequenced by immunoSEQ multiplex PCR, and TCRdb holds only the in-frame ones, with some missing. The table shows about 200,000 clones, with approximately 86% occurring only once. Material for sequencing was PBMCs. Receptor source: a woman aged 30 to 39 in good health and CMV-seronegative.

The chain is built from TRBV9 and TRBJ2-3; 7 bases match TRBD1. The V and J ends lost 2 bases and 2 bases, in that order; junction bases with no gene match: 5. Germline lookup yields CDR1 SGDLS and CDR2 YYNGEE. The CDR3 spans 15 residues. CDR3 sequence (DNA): TGTGCCAGCAGCGTGACAGGGTGGGTCACAGATACGCAGTATTTT. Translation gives CASSVTGWVTDTQYF.

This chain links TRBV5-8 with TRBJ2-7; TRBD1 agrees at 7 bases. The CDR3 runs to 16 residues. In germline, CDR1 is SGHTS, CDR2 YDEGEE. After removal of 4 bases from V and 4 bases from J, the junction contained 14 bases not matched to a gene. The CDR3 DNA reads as TGTGCCAGCAGCCAGGCCACAGGGGTTCTGGTTTACGAGCAGTACTTC. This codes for CASSQATGVLVYEQYF.